Listed here are 22 T cell receptor beta chains from one sample, sequenced in a study of cytomegalovirus exposure and HLA in healthy donors (TCRdb year 2017). Library generation was performed with the immunoSEQ multiplex PCR assay. For the multiplex PCR, a mixture combining 60 forward primers for TCR Vbeta segments and 13 reverse primers for TCR Jbeta segments was used. As stored in TCRdb, this immuneACCESS dataset retains in-frame rearrangements with V and J assigned. A fraction of the clones does not appear; measured against another copy, unresolved V genes explain less than half of the discrepancy, and the remainder lacks a known reason. The sample table shows nearly 200,000 clones, and approximately 80% are seen once. Approximately 0.092% of the sample belongs to the ten largest clones. The sequencing input was PBMCs. Receptors originate from a boy younger than 10 in good health and CMV-seronegative.

J is TRBJ2-6 and V is TRBV7-6, with 8 bases aligning to TRBD1. This CDR3 contains 17 residues. The ends lost 4 bases at V and 1 base at J; junction bases unmatched: 6. Germline V gives CDR1 SGHVS, CDR2 FNYEAQ. The CDR3 sequence: CASSSPYRGSGANVLTF. The CDR3 DNA reads as TGTGCCAGCAGCTCACCCTACAGGGGGTCTGGGGCCAACGTCCTGACTTTC.

The rearrangement links TRBV7-3 to TRBJ2-7; the D gene is possibly TRBD1 (5 bases). CDR3 length: 13 residues. V gave up 4 bases and J gave up 6 bases, with 13 bases separating them. The V gene's germline CDR1 is SGHTA and CDR2 FQGTGA. Here the CDR3 DNA reads TGTGCCAGCAGCTCCGGATTGGGGCGCGAGCAGTACTTC. It codes for CASSSGLGREQYF. The variable domain in full, with the rest retrieved from reference TRBV7-3 and TRBJ2-7, is GAGVSQTPSNKVTEKGKYVELRCDPISGHTALYWYRQSLGQGPEFLIYFQGTGAADDSGLPNDRFFAVRPEGSVSTLKIQRTERGDSAVYLCASSSGLGREQYFGPGTRLTVT.

V is TRBV6-5 and J is TRBJ2-7; D unclear. Germline V gene data show CDR1 as MNHEY and CDR2 as SVGAGI. The CDR3 has 11 residues. V lost 8 bases and J 3 bases, leaving 8 bases between the germline ends. CDR3 in amino acids: CASGQFYEQYF. CDR3 DNA sequence: TGTGCCAGCGGTCAGTTCTACGAGCAGTACTTC.

The chain joins TRBV9 to TRBJ2-3, with D perhaps matching TRBD1 (7 bases). The CDR3 runs to 14 residues. With 6 bases removed from V and 3 bases from J, the gap between germline ends came to 14 bases. From germline, CDR1 is SGDLS and CDR2 YYNGEE. The CDR3 DNA reads TGTGCCAGCAACCAGGGGGGCGGGACAGATACGCAGTATTTT. It translates to CASNQGGGTDTQYF.

In its sample, this clone was seen once. This rearrangement joins TRBV10-1 to TRBJ1-6; D gene uncertain. This CDR3 is built from 14 residues. V lost 7 bases, J lost 10 bases, and 17 bases lay in between. The germline gives CDR1 WNHNN, CDR2 SYGVQD (reference sequence). In DNA, the CDR3 is TGCGCCAGCACCGGACCTGGTACGGGATCACCCCTCCACTTT. Translation: CASTGPGTGSPLHF.

The chain joins TRBV5-1 to TRBJ2-5; possible D gene TRBD1, 5 bases. Trimming removed 2 bases from V and 4 bases from J, with 12 bases in between. The V gene's germline CDR1 is SGHRS and CDR2 YFSETQ. The CDR3 runs 14 residues. The CDR3 region is CASSLRGRAETQYF. The CDR3 DNA is TGCGCCAGCAGCTTAAGGGGTAGAGCAGAGACCCAGTACTTC.

The chain has TRBV4-1 and TRBJ1-4; D unclear. V was pared by 0 bases and J by 7 bases, with 15 bases between. The CDR3 spans 16 residues. CDR1 is MGHRA and CDR2 is YSYEKL in the germline V gene. In nucleotides, the CDR3 is TGCGCCAGCAGCCAAGATATGGCAGCAGCAGGTGAAAAACTGTTTTTT. Its translation: CASSQDMAAAGEKLFF.

V usage is TRBV4-2 and J usage is TRBJ1-1, with D tentatively TRBD1 (5 bases). The CDR3 has 16 residues. Trimming removed 0 bases from V and 0 bases from J, with 11 bases in between. In germline, CDR1 is LGHNA, CDR2 YNFKEQ. The CDR3 coding sequence is TGTGCCAGCAGCCAAGAATTGGGGCGCATGAACACTGAAGCTTTCTTT. Its protein product is CASSQELGRMNTEAFF.

The sample holds a few counts of this clone. The chain combines TRBV4-1 with TRBJ1-2; D not certain. V lost 5 bases and J 3 bases, leaving 10 bases between the germline ends. CDR1 is MGHRA, CDR2 YSYEKL, per germline. This CDR3 region has 13 residues. CDR3 DNA sequence: TGCGCCAGCAGCGGACGGGAAGACTATGGCTACACCTTC. Encoded protein: CASSGREDYGYTF.

This sequence joins TRBV7-9 and TRBJ1-1, with TRBD1 matching 10 bases. The CDR3 length is 15 residues. Trimming removed 4 bases from V and 3 bases from J; junction bases left unmatched: 5. CDR1 and CDR2 (germline): SEHNR, FQNEAQ (reference sequence). CDR3 amino acids: CASSSGQGFDTEAFF. CDR3 in DNA: TGTGCCAGCAGCTCGGGACAGGGGTTTGACACTGAAGCTTTCTTT.

A few counts support this clone. The rearrangement joins TRBV11-1 to TRBJ1-5; D call uncertain. V was cut by 4 bases and J by 6 bases, with 28 bases left in between. The CDR3 loop spans 19 amino acids. Per the germline V gene, CDR1 is SGHAT and CDR2 is FQDESV (reference sequence). The CDR3 DNA follows: TGTGCCAGCAGCTCCCGTAACAGAACGCCCAGGAACCGGCCTCAGCCCCAGCATTTT. The encoded protein is CASSSRNRTPRNRPQPQHF.

This clone was observed a few times. The rearrangement links TRBV6-5 to TRBJ1-2, with unresolved D. The V gene's germline CDR1 is MNHEY and CDR2 SVGAGI. The CDR3 runs to 14 residues. The V end was cut by 5 bases, the J end by 7 bases, with 17 bases between. The CDR3 protein is CASSPLGGLGGYTF. CDR3 DNA: TGTGCCAGCAGTCCATTGGGAGGACTTGGTGGCTACACCTTC.

This clone was seen only a few times. V gene TRBV7-2 combines with J gene TRBJ1-5, with D possibly TRBD1 on 5 matching bases. The germline CDR1 and CDR2 sequences are SGHTA and FQGNSA. The CDR3 runs to 13 residues. The ends were cut back, 1 base at V and 9 bases at J, with 10 bases in the middle. The CDR3 sequence is CASSLEGLLPQHF. The CDR3 nucleotides read TGTGCCAGCAGCTTAGAGGGACTTCTGCCCCAGCATTTT.

The chain recombines TRBV30 with TRBJ2-2; D gene unclear. V was pared by 5 bases and J by 2 bases, with 12 bases between. CDR1 and CDR2 from the germline V gene are GTSNPN and SVGIG (reference sequence). The CDR3 length is 14 residues. The CDR3, as DNA: TGTGCCTGGGACTTAGGAACAAACACCGGGGAGCTGTTTTTT. This translates into CAWDLGTNTGELFF.

This chain's CDR3 is CASSPSGLSYEQYF. The DNA for the CDR3 is TGTGCCAGCTCACCATCAGGACTTTCCTACGAGCAGTACTTC. The rearrangement joins TRBV18 to TRBJ2-7, with D tentatively TRBD2 (5 bases). Germline CDR1 is KGHSH and CDR2 is LQKENI. This CDR3 is 14 amino acids long. The V end lost 2 bases, the J end lost 1 base, and 9 bases lay between the germline ends.

The V call is TRBV6-1, the J call TRBJ1-6; D ambiguous. Germline V gene sequence: CDR1 MNHNS, CDR2 SASEGT. This CDR3 is 14 amino acids long. With 8 bases removed from V and 8 bases from J, the gap between germline ends came to 16 bases. Here the CDR3 reads CASYPGWLDSPLHF. The CDR3 DNA reads as TGTGCCAGCTACCCAGGTTGGTTGGATTCACCCCTCCACTTT.

The CDR3 DNA follows: TGTGCCAGCAGCTTGTCCCTAAACTCTGGAAACACCATATATTTT. Its translation: CASSLSLNSGNTIYF. The chain joins TRBV5-6 to TRBJ1-3; D gene uncertain. Germline lookup yields CDR1 SGHDT and CDR2 YYEEEE. The CDR3 has 15 amino acids. V gave up 1 base and J gave up 0 bases, with 8 bases separating them.

This rearrangement joins TRBV6-1 to TRBJ1-2, with TRBD1 as a possible D gene (6 bases). Germline CDR1 and CDR2: MNHNS and SASEGT. Deletions cut 7 bases from V and 8 bases from J, with 14 bases between. This CDR3 is built from 12 residues. CDR3 DNA sequence: TGTGCCAGCACAGGGGATACGATCGGCTACACCTTC. It is translated as CASTGDTIGYTF.

The chain links TRBV2 to TRBJ2-5; 8 bases are shared with TRBD1. V was clipped by 9 bases and J by 5 bases; unmatched bases: 8. The CDR3 length is 13 residues. From germline, CDR1 is SNHLY and CDR2 FYNNEI. The CDR3 DNA reads as TGTGCCAGTTCCGGACAGGGAGGCGAGACCCAGTACTTC. This codes for CASSGQGGETQYF.

This CDR3 is CASSLGGGATDTQYF. As DNA, the CDR3 is TGTGCCAGCAGCTTAGGCGGGGGGGCGACAGATACGCAGTATTTT. The genes are TRBV7-2 and TRBJ2-3, with 9 nucleotides matching TRBD2. The V and J ends lost 1 base and 3 bases, in that order; junction bases with no gene match: 2. Germline CDR1 reads SGHTA; CDR2 reads FQGNSA. CDR3 length equals 15 residues. Full variable domain (rest looked up from reference TRBV7-2 and TRBJ2-3): GAGVSQSPSNKVTEKGKDVELRCDPISGHTALYWYRQSLGQGLEFLIYFQGNSAPDKSGLPSDRFSAERTGGSVSTLTIQRTQQEDSAVYLCASSLGGGATDTQYFGPGTRLTVL.

The CDR3 DNA reads as TGTGCCAGCAGCCAAGGCGGGGGTCCTCGGCGGCGGGATGGCTACACCTTC. It codes for CASSQGGGPRRRDGYTF. The chain uses TRBV4-2 and TRBJ1-2, with a tentative D call TRBD1 (5 bases). V lost 1 base and J lost 6, with 21 bases in between. The CDR3 runs 17 residues. From germline, CDR1 is LGHNA and CDR2 YNFKEQ.

J is TRBJ2-2 and V is TRBV14; D gene unclear. Germline CDR1 is SGHDN and CDR2 is FVKESK. V dropped 5 bases and J dropped 6 bases, with 10 bases sitting between them. The CDR3 totals 13 residues. For the CDR3, the DNA is TGTGCCAGCAGCACATGGAGCGCCGGGGAGCTGTTTTTT. Residues: CASSTWSAGELFF.